This is a list of T cell receptor beta chains from one sample in a study of blood T cell repertoires in COVID-19. TCRdb keeps only in-frame clones here, not all; method: immunoSEQ multiplex PCR. Here the sample spans about 51,000 clones, roughly 88% being singletons. The sequenced material came from peripheral blood. The receptors shown here come from a man aged 50-60 years with active COVID-19. Each CDR3 is given with its conserved first and last residue. D genes are given only for firm matches.

TRBD1,TRBV10-3,CAISGDRVVGYGYTF
NA,TRBV9,CASSGRDSVLGGEQYF
NA,TRBV7-2,CASSLGDTRGIETQYF
NA,TRBV2,CASRRENLNTEAFF
NA,TRBV18,CASSDTGVGNYGYTF
TRBD1,TRBV11-3,CASSSPGQGDEKLFF
TRBD1,TRBV29-1,CSVAGTDYGYTF
NA,TRBV7-9,CASREGQRQTQYF
TRBD1,TRBV6-5,CASSYSRQGSIYF
NA,TRBV1,CTSSLWGQGSNSNQPQHF
NA,TRBV6-5,CASSPPGGLTEAFF
TRBD1,TRBV9,CASSTHSGTGDPQHF
TRBD1,TRBV6-5,CASSYSRGIELTEAFF
TRBD1,TRBV7-8,CASSHTAGTGVEKLFF
TRBD1,TRBV12-3/TRBV12-4,CASLRTGRTTIYF
NA,TRBV5-6,CASSLQQSNEQFF
TRBD1,TRBV5-1,CASSPGQPYEQYF